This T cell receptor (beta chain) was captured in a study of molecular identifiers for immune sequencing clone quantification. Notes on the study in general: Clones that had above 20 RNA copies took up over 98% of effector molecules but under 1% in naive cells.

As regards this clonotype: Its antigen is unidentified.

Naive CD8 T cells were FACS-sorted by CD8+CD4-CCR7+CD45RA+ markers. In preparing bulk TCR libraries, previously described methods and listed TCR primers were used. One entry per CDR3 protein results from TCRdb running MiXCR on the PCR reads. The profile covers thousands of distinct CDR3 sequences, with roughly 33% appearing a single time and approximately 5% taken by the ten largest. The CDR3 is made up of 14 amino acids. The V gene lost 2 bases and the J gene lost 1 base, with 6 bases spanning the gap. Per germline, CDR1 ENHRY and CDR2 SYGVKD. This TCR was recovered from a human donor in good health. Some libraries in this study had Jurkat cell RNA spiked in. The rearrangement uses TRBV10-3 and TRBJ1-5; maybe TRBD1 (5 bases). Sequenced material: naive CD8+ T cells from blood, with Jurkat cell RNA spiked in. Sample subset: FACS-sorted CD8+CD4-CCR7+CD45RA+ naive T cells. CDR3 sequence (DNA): TGTGCCATCAGTGAGCCAGGGAGCAATCAGCCCCAGCATTTT. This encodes CAISEPGSNQPQHF.